What follows are 12 T cell receptor beta chains derived from one specimen sequenced in a study of regulatory T cells in long-lasting Graves disease. Described time point: persistent/refractory GD, antithyroid drugs over 5 years with positive TRAb. Construction of the TCR library relied on RNA isolated from PBMCs. Investigators prepared the TCR beta libraries by applying iRepertoire HTBI primers and Arm-PCR of CDR3 regions. TCRdb reprocessed the multiplex PCR reads via MiXCR and lists one record per CDR3 protein. Found here are a few hundred thousand distinct CDR3 sequences, more than 20% of them singletons; the top ten hold 28%. This sample comprised peripheral blood mononuclear cells (PBMCs), obtained when the disease was refractory, from a patient treated with antithyroid drugs. All receptors come from a woman between 40 and 55 years old with Graves disease.

This clonotype was seen many times. The rearrangement uses TRBV10-3 and TRBJ1-2; D remains ambiguous. The V and J ends lost 2 bases and 8 bases respectively, with 12 bases between them. The CDR3 length is 13 residues. The germline CDR1 and CDR2 sequences are ENHRY and SYGVKD. The CDR3 sequence: CAISENGYGGYTF. In nucleotides, the CDR3 is TGTGCCATCAGTGAGAACGGCTATGGAGGCTACACCTTC.

There are many counts of this clonotype. J is TRBJ2-7 and V is TRBV13; no definite D call. Trimming removed 0 bases at V and 2 bases at J, with 11 bases between. Germline V gives CDR1 PRHDT, CDR2 FYEKMQ (reference sequence). CDR3 size: 15 residues. CDR3 amino acids: CASSLGRVGTYEQYF. The DNA of the CDR3 is TGTGCCAGCAGCTTAGGCCGAGTTGGTACCTACGAGCAGTACTTC.

This clonotype has a handful of counts. J is TRBJ2-7 and V is TRBV4-1; the match to TRBD1 covers 8 bases. Germline CDR1 reads MGHRA; CDR2 reads YSYEKL. The CDR3 is 15 residues long. V shed 2 bases, J shed 5 bases, and the junction held 8 bases outside the gene matches. The CDR3 protein is CASSQRTGGLHEQYF. CDR3 nucleotides: TGCGCCAGCAGCCAAAGAACAGGGGGTCTCCACGAGCAGTACTTC.

On this clonotype: A much bigger clone sits one base away, suggesting this may be a read error. The conserved final phenylalanine or tryptophan is absent from the CDR3, which likely points to a read error. The chain carries TRBV5-1 and TRBJ2-2; the D is unclear. The CDR3 loop spans 14 amino acids. The V gene lost 5 bases and the J gene lost 6 bases, with 14 bases spanning the gap. Germline assignment: CDR1 SGHRS and CDR2 YFSETQ. The CDR3 sequence is CASRFYTGPGELFL. CDR3 in DNA: TGCGCCAGCAGATTTTACACCGGTCCCGGGGAGCTGTTTCTT.

The chain links TRBV7-2 to TRBJ1-3; weak D call: TRBD1 (5 bases). Trimming removed 1 base from V and 2 bases from J, with 9 bases in between. Germline V lookup: CDR1 SGHTA, CDR2 FQGNSA. The CDR3 has 15 residues. This CDR3 reads CASSLDRNTGNTIYF. CDR3 bases: TGTGCCAGCAGCTTAGACAGGAACACTGGAAACACCATATATTTT.

This clonotype occurred many times. The chain employs TRBV28 and TRBJ2-2, with D uncertain. The CDR3 consists of 15 residues. In germline, CDR1 is MDHEN, CDR2 SYDVKM. The ends were cut back, 7 bases at V and 0 bases at J, with 12 bases in the middle. For the CDR3, the DNA is TGTGCCAGCAACCGTCGGATTGCGAACACCGGGGAGCTGTTTTTT. It translates to CASNRRIANTGELFF. The entire variable domain, with the rest obtained from reference TRBV28 and TRBJ2-2, is as follows: DVKVTQSSRYLVKRTGEKVFLECVQDMDHENMFWYRQDPGLGLRLIYFSYDVKMKEKGDIPEGYSVSREKKERFSLILESASTNQTSMYLCASNRRIANTGELFFGEGSRLTVL.

This clonotype was detected only a few times. The rearrangement joins TRBV12-3 or TRBV12-4 to TRBJ1-1; the D is unclear. Trimming removed 6 bases at V and 6 bases at J, with 8 bases between. The CDR3 contains 11 residues. The CDR3 reads CASRSGAEAFF. CDR3 nucleotide sequence: TGTGCCAGCAGGTCTGGGGCTGAAGCTTTCTTT.

The chain links TRBV3-1 to TRBJ1-1; D is uncertain. This CDR3 is 15 amino acids long. Germline loops: CDR1 LGHDT, CDR2 YNNKEL (reference sequence). Trimming pared 1 base from V and 0 bases from J, leaving 9 bases between. CDR3: CASSQAAGMNTEAFF. CDR3 bases: TGTGCCAGCAGCCAAGCGGCTGGGATGAACACTGAAGCTTTCTTT.

This chain links TRBV19 with TRBJ1-1; 7 bases align to TRBD1. Trimming removed 3 bases from V and 2 bases from J; junction bases left unmatched: 3. This CDR3 contains 14 residues. Germline assignment: CDR1 LNHDA and CDR2 SQIVND (reference sequence). This CDR3 reads CASSIAGGNTEAFF. Here the CDR3 DNA reads TGTGCCAGTAGTATCGCAGGGGGAAACACTGAAGCTTTCTTT.

There are many counts of this clonotype. This chain joins TRBV12-3 or TRBV12-4 and TRBJ1-5, with D maybe TRBD1 (5 bases). The V and J ends lost 2 bases and 2 bases respectively, with 10 bases between them. The CDR3 runs to 15 residues. The CDR3 region is CASSLRGDGNQPQHF. In DNA, the CDR3 is TGTGCCAGCAGTTTACGGGGGGATGGCAATCAGCCCCAGCATTTT.

In its sample, this clonotype was seen a few times. The chain combines TRBV7-9 with TRBJ1-4; no clear D gene. This CDR3 comprises 15 residues. V shed 5 bases and J shed 3 bases, with 13 bases lying between them. The V gene's germline CDR1 is SEHNR and CDR2 FQNEAQ (reference sequence). CDR3 in DNA: TGTGCCAGCAGCCCGGCGGGGAGGCCTAATGAAAAACTGTTTTTT. This encodes CASSPAGRPNEKLFF. The full variable domain, in which reference TRBV7-9 and TRBJ1-4 provide the parts outside the CDR3, is DTGVSQNPRHKITKRGQNVTFRCDPISEHNRLYWYRQTLGQGPEFLTYFQNEAQLEKSRLLSDRFSAERPKGSFSTLEIQRTEQGDSAMYLCASSPAGRPNEKLFFGSGTQLSVL.

This chain joins TRBV27 and TRBJ2-1; 11 positions agree with TRBD2. J lost 10 bases, V lost 6 bases, and 14 bases had no gene match. CDR3 length equals 16 residues. Germline CDR1 reads MNHEY; CDR2 reads SMNVEV (reference sequence). The CDR3 region is CASSPLTSGSLREQFF. DNA for the CDR3: TGTGCCAGCAGCCCCCTCACTAGCGGGAGCCTCCGGGAGCAGTTCTTC.